This is a list of T cell receptor beta chains from one sample in a study of Ad26.COV2.S vaccination and SARS-CoV-2 variants. Method: immunoSEQ multiplex PCR; TCRdb's copy keeps in-frame clones and lacks some. This sample carries about 410,000 clones, 88% of them seen once, and the ten largest clones take 3.5%. Sample: peripheral blood, taken in a trial of Ad26.COV2.S vaccine versus placebo. These receptors all stem from a person aged 18-65 years who received the Ad26.COV2.S COVID-19 vaccine or a placebo. The CDR3 runs from the conserved cysteine through the conserved F or W. The D gene is left open where the match is weak. Clone size is stated in some rows and not others, as once, few, many or a class when expanded.

v_gene	d_gene	j_gene	abundance	CDR3aa	CDR3nt
TRBV5-1	.	TRBJ1-1	.	CASSLMSGTEAFF	TGCGCCAGCAGCTTGATGAGCGGGACCGAAGCTTTCTTT
TRBV9	.	TRBJ2-7	.	CASSVNSREQYF	TGTGCCAGCAGCGTAAACTCTCGCGAGCAGTACTTC
TRBV5-1	TRBD2	TRBJ2-1	.	CASSPGLYNEQFF	TGCGCCAGCAGCCCGGGACTATACAATGAGCAGTTCTTC
TRBV11-2	TRBD1	TRBJ1-6	.	CASSQGDYPLHF	TGTGCCAGCAGCCAGGGGGACTACCCCCTCCACTTT
TRBV11-3	.	TRBJ2-2	.	CASSLDRDIGELFF	TGTGCCAGCAGCTTAGATAGGGACATCGGGGAGCTGTTTTTT
TRBV2	.	TRBJ2-5	once	CASSEWQRETQYF	TGTGCCAGCAGTGAATGGCAGCGGGAGACCCAGTACTTC
TRBV4-1	TRBD2	TRBJ2-1	.	CASSQDGKRGAGNEQFF	TGCGCCAGCAGCCAAGATGGAAAGCGGGGGGCGGGGAATGAGCAGTTCTTC
TRBV3-1/TRBV3-2	.	TRBJ2-2	.	CASSHESGELFF	TGTGCCAGCAGCCACGAAAGCGGGGAGCTGTTTTTT
TRBV5-1	.	TRBJ2-7	once	CASSFRLSLDEQYF	TGCGCCAGCAGCTTCCGACTATCCCTCGACGAGCAGTACTTC
TRBV11-3	TRBD1	TRBJ2-5	once	CASSSDREETQYF	TGTGCCAGCAGCTCGGACAGGGAGGAGACCCAGTACTTC
TRBV5-6	.	TRBJ1-6	few	CASSDLRVNSPLHF	TGTGCCAGCAGCGACCTCAGGGTGAATTCACCCCTCCACTTT
TRBV29-1	.	TRBJ1-1	.	CSGRQNQNTEAFF	TGCAGCGGAAGACAGAACCAGAACACTGAAGCTTTCTTT
TRBV6-6	.	TRBJ2-7	.	CASSFEYEQYF	TGTGCCAGCAGTTTCGAGTACGAGCAGTACTTC
TRBV5-1	.	TRBJ1-2	.	CASKTPDSYGYTF	TGCGCCAGCAAAACTCCAGACAGTTATGGCTACACCTTC
TRBV6-1	.	TRBJ1-4	.	CASSENQGENEKLFF	TGTGCCAGCAGTGAGAACCAGGGAGAAAATGAAAAACTGTTTTTT
TRBV6-2/TRBV6-3	.	TRBJ1-4	.	CASSYMGQREKLFF	TGTGCCAGCAGTTACATGGGACAACGCGAAAAACTGTTTTTT
TRBV5-4	TRBD1	TRBJ2-3	.	CASSSLLYRGSEDTQYF	TGTGCCAGCAGCTCGCTACTATACAGGGGTTCCGAGGATACGCAGTATTTT
TRBV7-2	TRBD1	TRBJ1-2	.	CASSPQGATYGYTF	TGTGCCAGCAGCCCCCAGGGGGCTACCTATGGCTACACCTTC
TRBV10-3	TRBD1	TRBJ2-7	.	CAISDWTGLTYEQYF	TGTGCCATCAGTGATTGGACAGGGCTTACCTACGAGCAGTACTTC
TRBV18	TRBD1	TRBJ1-2	.	CASSPPFRGRVDYGYTF	TGTGCCAGCTCACCACCTTTCAGGGGGCGAGTGGACTATGGCTACACCTTC
TRBV6-2/TRBV6-3	.	TRBJ1-5	.	CASSYGGIGDQPQHF	TGTGCCAGCAGTTACGGAGGGATAGGGGATCAGCCCCAGCATTTT
TRBV5-4	.	TRBJ1-1	.	CASSLDRVVTEAFF	TGTGCCAGCAGCTTGGACAGGGTCGTCACTGAAGCTTTCTTT
TRBV14	.	TRBJ1-3	.	CASSQVGHTIYF	TGTGCCAGCAGCCAAGTTGGGCACACCATATATTTT
TRBV10-3	.	TRBJ2-1	.	CAISESVEAGEQFF	TGTGCCATCAGTGAGAGTGTGGAGGCGGGTGAGCAGTTCTTC
TRBV5-4	TRBD1	TRBJ1-1	few	CASSFRDRGEAFF	TGTGCCAGCAGCTTCCGGGACAGGGGAGAAGCTTTCTTT
TRBV6-6	.	TRBJ1-1	.	CASSYMGGTEAFF	TGTGCCAGCAGTTACATGGGGGGGACTGAAGCTTTCTTT
TRBV6-5	.	TRBJ1-3	.	CASIQHSPTGNTIYF	TGTGCCAGCATTCAACACTCACCTACTGGAAACACCATATATTTT
TRBV2	.	TRBJ2-7	.	CASREDGAYEQYF	TGTGCCAGCAGAGAAGACGGAGCCTACGAGCAGTACTTC
TRBV24-1	.	TRBJ2-5	.	CATSDGSEETQYF	TGTGCCACCAGTGACGGCAGCGAAGAGACCCAGTACTTC
TRBV19	.	TRBJ2-7	.	CASSSAGADEQYF	TGTGCCAGTAGTAGTGCAGGGGCGGACGAGCAGTACTTC
TRBV7-9	TRBD2	TRBJ2-7	.	CASSLVMRGVTYEQYF	TGTGCCAGCAGCTTAGTTATGCGGGGGGTCACCTACGAGCAGTACTTC
TRBV6-6	TRBD1	TRBJ1-1	few	CASSYSRGQGAEAFF	TGTGCCAGCAGTTACTCGAGGGGACAGGGGGCTGAAGCTTTCTTT
TRBV7-2	.	TRBJ2-1	.	CASSKPGGIGFF	TGTGCCAGCAGTAAGCCGGGTGGCATCGGATTCTTC
TRBV5-4	TRBD2	TRBJ2-3	.	CASSLRRETSDTQYF	TGTGCCAGCAGCTTGCGGCGGGAGACTTCAGATACGCAGTATTTT
TRBV3-1/TRBV3-2	TRBD1	TRBJ2-7	.	CASSPTGFEQYF	TGTGCCAGCAGCCCGACAGGGTTCGAGCAGTACTTC
TRBV3-1/TRBV3-2	.	TRBJ1-1	.	CASSQDPGAAEAFF	TGTGCCAGCAGCCAAGACCCAGGGGCGGCTGAAGCTTTCTTT
TRBV6-2/TRBV6-3	TRBD1	TRBJ2-3	.	CASSYSTDRDSTDTQYF	TGTGCCAGCAGTTACTCGACGGACAGGGACAGCACAGATACGCAGTATTTT
TRBV15	TRBD1	TRBJ1-3	.	CATSKDRGHGNTIYF	TGTGCCACCAGCAAGGACAGGGGGCACGGAAACACCATATATTTT
TRBV27	TRBD1	TRBJ2-7	.	CASRRQGDSYEQYF	TGTGCCAGCCGCCGACAGGGGGATTCCTACGAGCAGTACTTC
TRBV5-4	.	TRBJ2-3	.	CASSRDSTDTQYF	TGTGCCAGCAGCCGGGACAGCACAGATACGCAGTATTTT
TRBV14	.	TRBJ2-3	.	CASSPERPGPSTPSTQYF	TGTGCCAGCAGCCCAGAACGTCCGGGACCAAGTACCCCGAGTACGCAGTATTTT
TRBV23-1	.	TRBJ2-2	.	CAGNPTVANTGELFF	TGCGCCGGCAATCCGACAGTCGCGAACACCGGGGAGCTGTTTTTT
TRBV6-5	.	TRBJ2-4	.	CASSYSREAKNIQYF	TGTGCCAGCAGTTACTCTCGGGAGGCCAAAAACATTCAGTACTTC
TRBV19	.	TRBJ1-1	.	CASSIGQAMNVKKNTEAFF	TGTGCCAGTAGTATAGGACAAGCGATGAATGTCAAGAAAAACACTGAAGCTTTCTTT
TRBV21-1	.	TRBJ2-5	.	CASSLGSEETQYF	TGTGCCAGCAGCTTGGGCAGCGAAGAGACCCAGTACTTC
TRBV7-6	TRBD2	TRBJ2-1	.	CASSSGTRRYNEQFF	TGTGCCAGCAGCTCCGGGACTAGAAGATACAATGAGCAGTTCTTC
TRBV5-4	.	TRBJ1-1	few	CASSVPKADTEAFF	TGTGCCAGCAGCGTGCCGAAGGCCGACACTGAAGCTTTCTTT
TRBV19	TRBD1	TRBJ2-2	.	CASRDRDTGELFF	TGTGCCAGTAGGGACAGGGACACCGGGGAGCTGTTTTTT
TRBV3-1/TRBV3-2	.	TRBJ1-6	.	CASSPYQGGGSPLHF	TGTGCCAGCAGCCCCTACCAGGGAGGTGGGTCACCCCTCCACTTT
TRBV5-1	.	TRBJ1-6	.	CASSPGQFNSPLHF	TGCGCCAGCAGCCCAGGACAGTTTAATTCACCCCTCCACTTT